This T cell receptor beta chain was observed in a study of blood T cell repertoires in COVID-19. Study background: Acute-phase and convalescent COVID-19 samples originated in the United States, Italy and Spain. PBMCs, B-cell-depleted T cells, or T cells provided the cDNA or gDNA that made up the material.

Original handling: Cell counts per sample came from amplifying reference gene primers. This table comes from immunoSEQ multiplex PCR, and its TCRdb copy is limited to in-frame clones, with some not included. The DNA gave D and trimming, while V, J and clone size come from that table. The sample comprises about 350,000 clones, approximately 89% of which are singletons, and less than 5% rests with the top ten. Seattle researchers signed up patients amid active infection and tracked them longitudinally. Source material: peripheral blood. This clonotype was sampled from a woman aged 60-70 years with COVID-19, enrolled during active disease.

CDR3 coding DNA: TGTGCCAGCAGCTTAGCGGCGGTCCTCAACACCGGGGAGCTGTTTTTT. Its protein is CASSLAAVLNTGELFF. The chain carries TRBV7-6 and TRBJ2-2; D not resolved. Germline CDR1 SGHVS, CDR2 FNYEAQ. The CDR3 has 16 residues. The ends were cut back, 0 bases at V and 2 bases at J, with 10 bases in the middle.